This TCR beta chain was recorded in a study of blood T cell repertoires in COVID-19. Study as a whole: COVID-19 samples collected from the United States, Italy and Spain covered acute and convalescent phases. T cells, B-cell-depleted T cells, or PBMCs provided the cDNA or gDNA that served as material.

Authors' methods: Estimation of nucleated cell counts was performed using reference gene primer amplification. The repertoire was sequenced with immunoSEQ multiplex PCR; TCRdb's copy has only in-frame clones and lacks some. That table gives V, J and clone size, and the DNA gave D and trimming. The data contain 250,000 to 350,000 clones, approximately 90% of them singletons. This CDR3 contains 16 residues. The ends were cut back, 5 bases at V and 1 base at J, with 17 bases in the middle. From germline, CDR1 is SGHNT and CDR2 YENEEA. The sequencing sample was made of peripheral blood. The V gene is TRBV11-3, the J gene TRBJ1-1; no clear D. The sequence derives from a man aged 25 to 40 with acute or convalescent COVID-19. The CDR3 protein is CASSPPPFTGNTEAFF. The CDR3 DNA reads TGTGCCAGCAGCCCTCCCCCGTTTACTGGGAACACTGAAGCTTTCTTT.